This TCR beta chain was recovered during a study of blood T cell repertoires in COVID-19. For the study at large: The United States, Italy and Spain provided the acute and convalescent COVID-19 samples. Nucleic acid was either cDNA or gDNA, and it came from T cells, B-cell-depleted T cells, or PBMCs.

In the study's own analysis: Amplification from reference gene primers served as the basis for estimated nucleated cell counts. Clones were read by immunoSEQ multiplex PCR, and TCRdb kept only the in-frame ones, dropping some. V and J calls plus clone size are reproduced from that table; the DNA served to infer D and trimming. This table holds around 60,000 clones, more than 75% found once. Deletions cut 0 bases from V and 5 bases from J, with 6 bases between. Germline CDR1 is SGHAT and CDR2 is FQNNGV. The CDR3 is 13 residues long. The gene calls are TRBV11-2 and TRBJ2-3; D gene uncertain. This sequence originates from a man aged 60-69 years with acute or convalescent COVID-19. The sequencing sample was made of peripheral blood. The DNA of the CDR3 is TGTGCCAGCAGCTTAGAGGCAGAAGATACGCAGTATTTT. The encoded protein is CASSLEAEDTQYF.